The 6 T cell receptor beta chains in this list originate from one sample, sequenced in a study of technical replicates of blood from several donors. Repertoires were generated with immunoSEQ multiplex PCR, while TCRdb's copy carries only in-frame clones and drops some. The sample holds about 75,000 clones; 95% to 97% are singletons and the top ten take roughly 0.17%. Material for sequencing was T cells isolated from PBMCs. Source of these receptors: a human donor in good health.

The rearrangement joins TRBV10-1 to TRBJ2-3, with D tentatively TRBD1 (6 bases). The CDR3 length is 16 residues. Trimming shortened V by 3 bases and J by 0 bases, and 13 bases separated the two germline ends. The germline CDR1 and CDR2 sequences are WNHNN and SYGVQD (reference sequence). CDR3 in DNA: TGCGCCAGCAGTGAATCCGGACAGACTAGCACAGATACGCAGTATTTT. Amino acid sequence: CASSESGQTSTDTQYF.

This clone was observed a few times. The CDR3 DNA sequence: TGTGCCAGCAGTCCCATCAATCAGCCCCAGCATTTT. Amino acid sequence: CASSPINQPQHF. The V and J genes are TRBV28 and TRBJ1-5; D unclear. The germline V gene has CDR1 MDHEN and CDR2 SYDVKM. Trimming pared 5 bases from V and 3 bases from J, leaving 5 bases between. This CDR3 is 12 amino acids long.

The chain uses TRBV5-4 and TRBJ2-7; no definite D call. V gave up 0 bases and J gave up 0 bases, with 10 bases separating them. CDR1 and CDR2 (germline): SGHNT, YYREEE (reference sequence). This CDR3 has 15 amino acids. CDR3 loop: CASSLGATISYEQYF. The CDR3 DNA reads as TGTGCCAGCAGCTTGGGGGCGACCATCTCCTACGAGCAGTACTTC.

The gene calls are TRBV4-2 and TRBJ2-3, with 13 bases that match TRBD2. The germline V gene encodes CDR1 LGHNA and CDR2 YNFKEQ. The CDR3 contains 17 residues. V trimming: 4 bases; J trimming: 7 bases; junction bases outside the gene matches: 11. The CDR3 DNA sequence: TGTGCCAGCAGCCCCGGGGATACTAGCGGGGGGGCCAATACGCAGTATTTT. Its protein is CASSPGDTSGGANTQYF.

The rearrangement joins TRBV18 to TRBJ2-7, with D unclear. The CDR3 has 13 residues. Germline CDR1 reads KGHSH; CDR2 reads LQKENI. Trimming took 0 bases from V and 0 from J, leaving 3 bases between them. The CDR3, as DNA: TGTGCCAGCTCACCACCGAGCTCCTACGAGCAGTACTTC. It yields the protein CASSPPSSYEQYF.

The CDR3 loop reads CASSLAVQGNTGELFF. The DNA for the CDR3 is TGCGCCAGCAGCTTGGCCGTACAGGGGAACACCGGGGAGCTGTTTTTT. The chain recombines TRBV5-1 with TRBJ2-2, with TRBD1 as a possible D gene (6 bases). The CDR3 extends over 16 amino acids. The V gene's germline CDR1 is SGHRS and CDR2 YFSETQ. The V end lost 0 bases, the J end lost 1 base, and 10 bases lay between the germline ends.